This entry features one T cell receptor (beta chain) sequence. The antigen remains unidentified. Diagnosis rested on symptoms, serum thyroxine and TRAb, thyroid ultrasound, and orbital computed tomography. Amplification of TCR beta CDR3 regions was performed using RNA transcripts as template. Initially, a first-round RT-PCR of the TCR CDR3 employed the HTBI primer set. One entry per CDR3 protein, called by TCRdb with MiXCR from the multiplex PCR reads. The sample lists about 710,000 distinct CDR3 sequences, about a sixth occurring once. The entry originates in a study of T cells in Graves' hyperthyroidism and ophthalmopathy. Study in general: Peripheral blood samples were taken at initial diagnosis, prior to any treatment.

The germline V gene has CDR1 SQVTM and CDR2 ANQGSEA. Trimming pared 2 bases from V and 2 bases from J, leaving 14 bases between. The CDR3 is made up of 15 amino acids. Study-wide findings and caveats: Blood shared most expanded thyroid clonotypes above 0.001.

The sequence came from a man between 18 and 35 years old with Graves' hyperthyroidism. The sample consisted of blood. V gene TRBV29-1 combines with J gene TRBJ2-3, with a possible D match to TRBD2 (5 bases). CDR3 nucleotides: TGCAGCGTTGAATCCGCGGGCCGAAACACAGATACGCAGTATTTT. Protein: CSVESAGRNTDTQYF.